A single sample gave rise to the 12 T cell receptor beta chains below, sequenced in a study of PD-1 blockade in classical Hodgkin lymphoma. Method: immunoSEQ multiplex PCR; TCRdb's copy keeps in-frame clones and lacks some. The sample lists about 110,000 clones, about 88% occurring once. Each and every patient relapsed after autologous stem cell transplantation, and patients got differing brentuximab vedotin exposure. The specimen was peripheral blood mononuclear cells (PBMCs), collected before the second cycle of nivolumab. The source of these receptors is a human donor with classical Hodgkin lymphoma.

The V and J genes are TRBV11-2 and TRBJ2-7; 11 positions match TRBD1. The CDR3 length is 14 residues. The J segment lost 7 bases and the V segment lost 5 bases, leaving 7 bases of the junction unmatched. CDR1 and CDR2 from the germline V gene are SGHAT and FQNNGV. The CDR3 bases are TGTGCCAGCAGCCCTCCGGACAGGGGGCCAGAGCAGTACTTC. Its protein is CASSPPDRGPEQYF. Based on the CDR3 plus reference TRBV11-2 and TRBJ2-7, the full variable domain is EAGVAQSPRYKIIEKRQSVAFWCNPISGHATLYWYQQILGQGPKLLIQFQNNGVVDDSQLPKDRFSAERLKGVDSTLKIQPAKLEDSAVYLCASSPPDRGPEQYFGPGTRLTVT.

The chain recombines TRBV2 with TRBJ2-2; D ambiguous. Trimming left V 2 bases short and J 2 bases short, with 6 bases between. Germline CDR1 and CDR2: SNHLY and FYNNEI. The CDR3 has 14 residues. The chain's CDR3 is CASSESVNTGELFF. In DNA form, the CDR3 reads TGTGCCAGCAGTGAAAGCGTAAACACCGGGGAGCTGTTTTTT.

The chain couples TRBV5-1 to TRBJ2-1, with D possibly TRBD2 on 6 matching bases. The V end lost 1 base, the J end lost 8 bases, and 19 bases lay between the germline ends. This CDR3 is 16 amino acids long. The V gene's germline CDR1 is SGHRS and CDR2 YFSETQ. CDR3 sequence (DNA): TGCGCCAGCAGCTTGAGAGGGGACTCAACCTTAGATGAGCAGTTCTTC. Translating gives CASSLRGDSTLDEQFF.

The CDR3 nucleotides are TGTGCCTGTTCCACTAGCGGCTACAATGAGCAGTTCTTC. Amino acid sequence: CACSTSGYNEQFF. The V call is TRBV30, the J call TRBJ2-1; 8 bases match TRBD2. The V segment lost 6 bases and the J segment 3 bases; nucleotides outside the gene matches: 4. CDR3 length equals 13 residues. The V gene's germline CDR1 is GTSNPN and CDR2 SVGIG (reference sequence).

The rearrangement joins TRBV6-6 to TRBJ2-7; no clear D gene. The CDR3 has 13 amino acids. V shed 5 bases and J shed 2 bases, with 10 bases lying between them. Germline V gene sequence: CDR1 MNHNY, CDR2 SVGAGI (reference sequence). Written as DNA, the CDR3 is TGTGCCAGCAGTAGTAGCCCCCCCTACGAGCAGTACTTC. Its protein product is CASSSSPPYEQYF.

The V and J genes are TRBV5-1 and TRBJ1-1, with unresolved D. Trimming cost V 2 bases and J 2 bases, with 19 bases left between them. Looked up from germline, CDR1 is SGHRS and CDR2 is YFSETQ. The CDR3 totals 17 residues. The CDR3 sequence is CASSLNVIGMGNTEAFF. CDR3 sequence (DNA): TGCGCCAGCAGCTTAAATGTGATTGGTATGGGTAACACTGAAGCTTTCTTT.

J is TRBJ2-7 and V is TRBV6-5; no clear D. V was trimmed by 2 bases and J by 0 bases, leaving 11 bases between them. The CDR3 length is 15 residues. Germline CDR1 and CDR2: MNHEY and SVGAGI. CDR3 nucleotides: TGTGCCAGCAGTTACAGGGCCCGTTTCTCCTACGAGCAGTACTTC. Its protein is CASSYRARFSYEQYF.

The chain employs TRBV6-5 and TRBJ2-5; D is possibly TRBD2 (6 bases). CDR3 length: 13 amino acids. Germline values: CDR1 MNHEY, CDR2 SVGAGI. Trimming removed 6 bases from V and 1 base from J, with 9 bases in between. The CDR3 protein is CASRPTSQETQYF. CDR3 DNA: TGTGCCAGCAGACCGACTAGCCAAGAGACCCAGTACTTC.

The CDR3 DNA sequence: TGCGCCAGCAGCTTGGAGAGACACCCGAACTATGGCTACACCTTC. It translates to CASSLERHPNYGYTF. J is TRBJ1-2 and V is TRBV5-1; no definite D call. CDR1 and CDR2 (germline): SGHRS, YFSETQ. CDR3 size: 15 residues. V was trimmed by 0 bases and J by 2 bases, leaving 11 bases between them.

The chain recombines TRBV19 with TRBJ1-4; D perhaps matches TRBD1 (6 bases). Germline V gene lookup returns CDR1 LNHDA and CDR2 SQIVND (reference sequence). V gave up 5 bases and J gave up 0 bases, with 16 bases separating them. CDR3 size: 17 residues. The DNA of the CDR3 is TGTGCCAGTAGTTCCACGACAGGAGAGACAACTAATGAAAAACTGTTTTTT. Amino acid sequence: CASSSTTGETTNEKLFF.

V is TRBV18 and J is TRBJ1-1; 7 nucleotides align to TRBD1. Looked up from germline, CDR1 is KGHSH and CDR2 is LQKENI. This CDR3 spans 20 amino acids. Trimming took 1 base from V and 3 from J; bases not matched to a gene: 20. In DNA, the CDR3 is TGTGCCAGCTCACCACTCGCCAGGGGGAAGGGGCTCGACCTTCACACTGAAGCTTTCTTT. Residues: CASSPLARGKGLDLHTEAFF.

V is TRBV30 and J is TRBJ1-3; D not resolved. The CDR3 contains 17 residues. Per the germline V gene, CDR1 is GTSNPN and CDR2 is SVGIG (reference sequence). The V and J ends lost 2 bases and 0 bases respectively, with 17 bases between them. CDR3 DNA sequence: TGTGCCTGGAGTCAAGGGTTTGGGCGCCTCTCTGGAAACACCATATATTTT. This sequence encodes CAWSQGFGRLSGNTIYF.